A selection of T cell receptor beta chains follows, all from one sample in a study of control samples from healthy donors and cancer patients. Libraries were prepared by immunoSEQ multiplex PCR; TCRdb keeps only in-frame clonotypes and omits some of them. In the table there are approximately 70,000 clones, 75% to 90% of which are singletons. The sequenced sample was blood. These receptors came from a man aged 45-60 years in good health. Each CDR3 is given with its conserved first and last residue. The order of the fields is J gene, D gene, V gene, CDR3 DNA, CDR3 protein. The D gene is left open where the match is weak.

TRBJ1-2,NA,TRBV30,TGTGCCTGGAGTCTAGGGACGGCGGATGGCTACACCTTC,CAWSLGTADGYTF
TRBJ2-3,NA,TRBV6-2/TRBV6-3,TGTGCCAGCAGTCGTCTAGATACGCAGTATTTT,CASSRLDTQYF
TRBJ2-3,NA,TRBV30,TGTGCCTGGAGTGCTCTCTCCTGGAGCGATACGCAGTATTTT,CAWSALSWSDTQYF
TRBJ2-3,NA,TRBV30,TGTGCCTGGAGTGCGCGGAATACGCAGTATTTT,CAWSARNTQYF
TRBJ2-7,NA,TRBV4-3,TGCGCCAGCAGCCAAGAGGCGACGGGGAGCTCCTACGAGCAGTACTTC,CASSQEATGSSYEQYF
TRBJ2-4,TRBD1,TRBV5-4,TGTGCCAGCAGCGAACAGGGGACCAAAAACATTCAGTACTTC,CASSEQGTKNIQYF
TRBJ2-1,TRBD2,TRBV3-1/TRBV3-2,TGTGCCAGCAGCACGGGACTAGCGGGATTCGAGCAGTTCTTC,CASSTGLAGFEQFF
TRBJ1-5,NA,TRBV7-9,TGTGCCAGCAGCTTTCTGGGTCAGCCCCAGCATTTT,CASSFLGQPQHF
TRBJ2-7,TRBD2,TRBV4-1,TGCGCCAGCAGCCAAGAAGCGGCGGGAGGGTTGTACGAGCAGTACTTC,CASSQEAAGGLYEQYF
TRBJ2-3,TRBD1,TRBV5-6,TGTGCCAGCAGCGCCCCGGGACAGGGCGCAGATACGCAGTATTTT,CASSAPGQGADTQYF
TRBJ2-1,NA,TRBV4-3,TGCGCCAGCAGCCAGAGGTTACGGCTCGGGGACGAGCAGTTCTTC,CASSQRLRLGDEQFF
TRBJ2-1,TRBD2,TRBV6-6,TGTGCCAGCAGTTACCGGGCGGGAGGGCCTCAGCTGTTCTTC,CASSYRAGGPQLFF
TRBJ1-3,NA,TRBV3-1/TRBV3-2,TGTGCCAGCAGCCAAGATGGCAGTTACTCTGGAAACACCATATATTTT,CASSQDGSYSGNTIYF